Given below is one TCR beta chain in context. Its antigen is still unknown. This entry comes from a study of identical twins. Study conclusions and caveats: For monozygotic twins, models underestimated out-of-frame TCR alpha sharing.

TCRdb passed the 5' RACE reads through MiXCR, listing each CDR3 protein once. The sample shows fewer than 450,000 distinct CDR3 sequences, approximately 10% of them seen only once. Healthy Caucasian donors formed the entire cohort. The germline V gene encodes CDR1 SGHTA and CDR2 FQGNSA. This CDR3 is built from 15 residues. Trimming took 7 bases from V and 2 from J, leaving 16 bases between them. The genes are TRBV7-2 and TRBJ2-3, with no clear D. Specimen: naive T cells sorted from blood. The sequence was obtained from a woman in her fifties or sixties in good health. The CDR3 region is CASTELGWSTDTQYF. CDR3 bases: TGTGCCAGCACGGAACTCGGATGGTCCACAGATACGCAGTATTTT.